A single sample gave rise to the 26 T cell receptor beta chains below, sequenced in a study of human T cells and chemical hapten exposure. TCRdb independently ran MiXCR on the RACE reads; one entry per CDR3 protein. The sample contains 55,000 to 75,000 distinct CDR3 sequences, roughly 6.7% of which appear only once. Time point indicated: pre-sensitization, week 0. Treatment here: therapeutic diphenylcyclopropenone sensitization with weekly scalp DPC. The material was whole blood, obtained in connection with sensitization to the hapten diphenylcyclopropenone (DPC). The receptor set was obtained from a woman under 40 with alopecia areata. Some clones in this sample may be carry-over from other donors' samples.

The chain uses TRBV19 and TRBJ2-3, with 7 positions matching TRBD1. Germline CDR1 is LNHDA and CDR2 is SQIVND (reference sequence). The V and J ends lost 5 bases and 4 bases, in that order; junction bases with no gene match: 12. The length of the CDR3 is 16 residues. The CDR3 DNA reads as TGTGCCAGTAGTCCGCAAGACAGGGTAGGTGCAGATACGCAGTATTTT. It translates to CASSPQDRVGADTQYF. The complete variable domain, with remaining parts taken from reference TRBV19 and TRBJ2-3, reads DGGITQSPKYLFRKEGQNVTLSCEQNLNHDAMYWYRQDPGQGLRLIYYSQIVNDFQKGDIAEGYSVSREKKESFPLTVTSAQKNPTAFYLCASSPQDRVGADTQYFGPGTRLTVL.

Ten or more counts support this clonotype. The rearrangement uses TRBV7-2 and TRBJ2-7; tentative D call: TRBD2 (5 bases). The CDR3 has 15 residues. Germline V gives CDR1 SGHTA, CDR2 FQGNSA. V gave up 2 bases and J gave up 4 bases, with 15 bases separating them. The DNA of the CDR3 is TGTGCCAGCAGCTTAAGGCCGGTGGGGAGATACGAGCAGTACTTC. This codes for CASSLRPVGRYEQYF. The full variable domain, with the rest looked up from reference TRBV7-2 and TRBJ2-7, is GAGVSQSPSNKVTEKGKDVELRCDPISGHTALYWYRQSLGQGLEFLIYFQGNSAPDKSGLPSDRFSAERTGGSVSTLTIQRTQQEDSAVYLCASSLRPVGRYEQYFGPGTRLTVT.

This clonotype was picked up many times. The chain combines TRBV27 with TRBJ1-1, with 10 bases aligning to TRBD1. This CDR3 region has 15 residues. V shed 4 bases and J 2 bases; nucleotides not matched to a gene: 4. Per the germline V gene, CDR1 is MNHEY and CDR2 is SMNVEV (reference sequence). CDR3 amino acids: CASSSGQGVNTEAFF. The CDR3 region has the DNA TGTGCCAGCAGTTCCGGACAGGGGGTAAACACTGAAGCTTTCTTT.

Ten or more counts support this clonotype. This chain connects TRBV29-1 to TRBJ2-1, with D unresolved. This CDR3 is built from 12 residues. Trimming took 6 bases from V and 1 from J, leaving 7 bases between them. CDR1 is SQVTM and CDR2 is ANQGSEA in the germline V gene. The CDR3 is CSVGSSYNEQFF. The CDR3 nucleotides read TGCAGCGTAGGCAGTTCCTACAATGAGCAGTTCTTC.

In its sample, this clonotype was seen a few times. The CDR3 reads CASSVDESNTEAFF. CDR3 coding DNA: TGTGCCAGTAGTGTGGACGAGTCGAACACTGAAGCTTTCTTT. The rearrangement uses TRBV19 and TRBJ1-1, with D unresolved. This CDR3 comprises 14 residues. Trimming took off 5 bases at V and 1 base at J, with 11 bases between the two ends. From germline, CDR1 is LNHDA and CDR2 SQIVND (reference sequence).

About this clonotype: This clone may be a read error of a much larger clone one base away. The genes are TRBV5-1 and TRBJ2-3; D tentatively reads TRBD1 or TRBD2 (6 bases each). The CDR3 totals 14 residues. CDR1 and CDR2 (germline): SGHRS, YFSETQ. The germline V and J ends were trimmed by 4 bases and 5 bases, with 14 bases remaining between them. CDR3 in DNA: TGCGCCAGCAGCCAGCTCAAGGGGGGAGATACGCAGTATTTT. The encoded protein is CASSQLKGGDTQYF.

This clonotype was seen repeatedly, ten times or more. The rearrangement links TRBV20-1 to TRBJ2-7, with D possibly being TRBD1 (5 bases). The CDR3 contains 13 residues. The germline V gene encodes CDR1 DFQATT and CDR2 SNEGSKA (reference sequence). The V gene lost 5 bases and the J gene lost 0 bases, with 11 bases spanning the gap. In DNA form, the CDR3 reads TGCAGTGCTGATCGGACACCCTCCTACGAGCAGTACTTC. Its protein product is CSADRTPSYEQYF.

V gene TRBV24-1 combines with J gene TRBJ2-2; 10 nucleotides align to TRBD1. This CDR3 has 15 amino acids. CDR1 is KGHDR, CDR2 SFDVKD, per germline. The V segment lost 9 bases and the J segment 5 bases; nucleotides outside the gene matches: 8. The CDR3 spells CATPGTGETTGELFF. For the CDR3, the DNA is TGTGCCACCCCTGGGACAGGGGAAACAACCGGGGAGCTGTTTTTT.

This clonotype was detected ten times or more. V gene TRBV20-1 combines with J gene TRBJ2-1; 12 bases map to TRBD2. The length of the CDR3 is 15 residues. The V gene's germline CDR1 is DFQATT and CDR2 SNEGSKA (reference sequence). V was pared by 6 bases and J by 2 bases, with 5 bases of the junction left unmatched. CDR3: CSATTSGGTYNEQFF. The CDR3 bases are TGCAGTGCAACGACTAGCGGGGGTACCTACAATGAGCAGTTCTTC.

This clonotype occurred many times. The chain couples TRBV20-1 to TRBJ2-3; 11 nucleotides agree with TRBD2. Per the germline V gene, CDR1 is DFQATT and CDR2 is SNEGSKA (reference sequence). Trimming cost V 1 base and J 3 bases; bases outside gene matches: 6. This CDR3 has 16 amino acids. The CDR3 reads CSARGPRLAGTDTQYF. The CDR3 DNA reads TGCAGTGCTAGAGGGCCGAGACTAGCGGGGACAGATACGCAGTATTTT.

This clonotype was counted many times. The gene calls are TRBV20-1 and TRBJ2-1, with TRBD2 identical over 10 bases. Germline lookup yields CDR1 DFQATT and CDR2 SNEGSKA (reference sequence). This CDR3 is built from 14 residues. The J segment lost 8 bases and the V segment lost 5 bases, leaving 9 bases of the junction unmatched. CDR3 protein: CSASGTSVSHEQFF. DNA of the CDR3: TGCAGTGCTTCCGGGACTAGCGTATCCCATGAGCAGTTCTTC.

This clonotype came up many times. The junction departs from the called germline gene at one end, perhaps through a read error. The gene calls are TRBV7-7 and TRBJ2-5; 8 bases agree with TRBD1. Germline CDR1 is SSHAT and CDR2 is FNYEAQ (reference sequence). The CDR3 contains 15 residues. CDR3 residues: CASSLTGAPQETQYF. CDR3 DNA: TGTGCTAGCAGCTTGACAGGGGCCCCCCAAGAGACCCAGTACTTC.

This chain links TRBV6-5 with TRBJ2-3; 14 bases align to TRBD2. Germline-derived CDR1 and CDR2 are MNHEY and SVGAGI. The length of the CDR3 is 16 residues. The trim removed 5 bases at V and 4 bases at J, leaving 5 bases unmatched. The CDR3 sequence is CASSASTSGGADTQYF. CDR3 sequence (DNA): TGTGCCAGCAGTGCGTCGACTAGCGGGGGGGCAGATACGCAGTATTTT.

This clonotype was counted at least ten times. This chain links TRBV7-8 with TRBJ1-1; no definite D call. Trimming pared 0 bases from V and 5 bases from J, leaving 7 bases between. The length of the CDR3 is 13 residues. Germline V gives CDR1 SGHVS, CDR2 FQNEAQ. CDR3 region: CASSLASETEAFF. The CDR3 region has the DNA TGTGCCAGCAGCTTAGCGTCGGAGACTGAAGCTTTCTTT.

This clonotype was recorded a few times. This chain uses TRBV9 with TRBJ2-3, with a possible D match to TRBD1 (6 bases). V was trimmed by 3 bases and J by 4 bases, leaving 18 bases between them. This CDR3 region has 16 residues. CDR1 is SGDLS and CDR2 is YYNGEE in the germline V gene. This CDR3 reads CASSGSLGAYSDTQYF. The CDR3 nucleotides read TGTGCCAGCAGCGGTAGCTTGGGGGCGTATTCAGATACGCAGTATTTT.

This clonotype appeared many times. This chain connects TRBV5-1 to TRBJ2-3; 8 bases are a match to TRBD2. The junction had 8 bases not matched to a gene; V was cut back by 3 bases and J by 5 bases. The germline V gene has CDR1 SGHRS and CDR2 YFSETQ. The CDR3 totals 15 residues. DNA for the CDR3: TGCGCCAGCAGCTACGGCGGGGGGAGCGGAGATACGCAGTATTTT. This codes for CASSYGGGSGDTQYF.

This clonotype was recorded at least ten times. The CDR3, as DNA: TGTGCCAGCAGCTTCGAGGGTCGCACTGAAGCTTTCTTT. Amino acids: CASSFEGRTEAFF. The V and J genes are TRBV13 and TRBJ1-1; D is unresolved. Germline loops: CDR1 PRHDT, CDR2 FYEKMQ (reference sequence). The CDR3 has 13 amino acids. Trimming took off 3 bases at V and 4 bases at J, with 9 bases between the two ends.

V usage is TRBV29-1 and J usage is TRBJ1-5, with TRBD1 as a possible D gene (6 bases). There are 13 residues in the CDR3. The germline V and J ends were trimmed by 5 bases and 1 base, with 9 bases remaining between them. The germline CDR1 and CDR2 sequences are SQVTM and ANQGSEA. CDR3 residues: CSVRQESNQPQHF. As DNA, the CDR3 is TGCAGCGTTAGACAGGAGAGCAATCAGCCCCAGCATTTT.

This clonotype was seen repeatedly, ten times or more. The V gene is TRBV7-9, the J gene TRBJ2-5; D gene unclear. The germline CDR1 and CDR2 sequences are SEHNR and FQNEAQ (reference sequence). This CDR3 has 14 residues. V was shortened by 2 bases and J by 0 bases, with 7 bases between the two germline ends. In DNA, the CDR3 is TGTGCCAGCAGCTTAATTCGGGACCAAGAGACCCAGTACTTC. The encoded protein is CASSLIRDQETQYF.

The sample holds many counts of this clonotype. The rearrangement links TRBV5-6 to TRBJ1-5; no clear D. The CDR3 length is 12 residues. Trimming shortened V by 4 bases and J by 3 bases, and 5 bases separated the two germline ends. Germline V gives CDR1 SGHDT, CDR2 YYEEEE. CDR3 in DNA: TGTGCCAGCAGCAAGTTCAATCAGCCCCAGCATTTT. Protein: CASSKFNQPQHF.

This clonotype occurred many times. The genes are TRBV6-1 and TRBJ1-2; D is unresolved. The CDR3 extends over 14 amino acids. CDR1 is MNHNS, CDR2 SASEGT, per germline. Deletions cut 6 bases from V and 4 bases from J, with 15 bases between. The CDR3 sequence: CASRVTDAGYGYTF. CDR3 DNA: TGTGCCAGCAGAGTTACAGATGCCGGCTATGGCTACACCTTC.

This clonotype has a handful of counts. The CDR3 loop reads CAWTSGASFRGTKETQYF. The CDR3 DNA sequence: TGTGCCTGGACGTCGGGCGCGTCTTTTCGCGGGACTAAAGAGACCCAGTACTTC. The chain joins TRBV30 to TRBJ2-5; 7 bases match TRBD2. Looked up from germline, CDR1 is GTSNPN and CDR2 is SVGIG (reference sequence). CDR3 size: 18 residues. V shed 4 bases and J 3 bases; nucleotides not matched to a gene: 20.

This chain links TRBV5-1 with TRBJ1-2; TRBD1 is a possible D gene (5 bases). This CDR3 comprises 15 residues. CDR1 is SGHRS and CDR2 is YFSETQ in the germline V gene. Trimming shortened V by 3 bases and J by 6 bases, and 18 bases separated the two germline ends. The chain's CDR3 is CASSSNWGAPDGYTF. DNA of the CDR3: TGCGCCAGCAGCTCCAATTGGGGCGCGCCTGATGGCTACACCTTC.

The CDR3 spells CASSLLTGGKTEAFF. The CDR3 DNA sequence: TGTGCCAGCAGCTTACTTACTGGTGGCAAAACTGAAGCTTTCTTT. The V gene is TRBV7-9, the J gene TRBJ1-1, with D unclear. There are 15 residues in the CDR3. Germline V gives CDR1 SEHNR, CDR2 FQNEAQ (reference sequence). Trimming removed 2 bases at V and 5 bases at J, with 15 bases between.

The chain uses TRBV2 and TRBJ1-5; the D gene is possibly TRBD1 (5 bases). The germline V and J ends were trimmed by 4 bases and 3 bases, with 10 bases remaining between them. CDR1 and CDR2 (germline): SNHLY, FYNNEI. This CDR3 comprises 14 residues. In DNA form, the CDR3 reads TGTGCCAGCAGTGCGACAGAACTCAATCAGCCCCAGCATTTT. Translating gives CASSATELNQPQHF.

This clonotype was seen at least ten times. The gene calls are TRBV12-3 or TRBV12-4 and TRBJ1-2; no clear D. The ends were cut back, 5 bases at V and 8 bases at J, with 9 bases in the middle. The CDR3 contains 11 residues. CDR3 amino acids: CASSNYGGYTF. The DNA for the CDR3 is TGTGCCAGCAGTAATTACGGGGGCTACACCTTC.